This is a list of T cell receptor beta chains from one sample in a study of human T cells and chemical hapten exposure. TCRdb reprocessed the RACE reads via MiXCR and lists one record per CDR3 protein. The sample lists some 120,000 distinct CDR3 sequences, over 10% seen once, with around 1.4% in the top ten. The sample was whole blood, taken in connection with sensitization to the hapten diphenylcyclopropenone (DPC). These TCRs come from a woman in her forties or fifties with alopecia areata. Some clones in this sample may be carry-over from other donors' samples. Both conserved end residues are part of each CDR3. D genes are given only for firm matches. A clone size is listed for some rows: how often the clone was seen (once, few, many), or a class if it is expanded.

V gene	J gene	clone size	D gene	CDR3 protein	CDR3 DNA
TRBV5-1	TRBJ2-7	NA	TRBD2	CASSLSGRTYEQYF	TGCGCCAGCAGCTTGAGCGGGAGGACCTACGAGCAGTACTTC
TRBV15	TRBJ1-4	NA	NA	CATSRDTARRKLFF	TGTGCCACCAGCAGAGATACCGCGAGACGGAAACTGTTTTTT
TRBV6-5	TRBJ2-7	many	TRBD2	CASSSSGGRYEQYF	TGTGCCAGCAGTTCCAGCGGGGGGCGGTACGAGCAGTACTTC
TRBV28	TRBJ1-1	once	NA	CASRAGGDNTEAFF	TGTGCCAGCAGGGCCGGAGGGGACAACACTGAAGCTTTCTTT
TRBV28	TRBJ2-2	NA	NA	CASRYAAGELFF	TGTGCCAGCAGATATGCGGCCGGGGAGCTGTTTTTT
TRBV5-1	TRBJ2-6	many	NA	CASSLDLSGANVLTF	TGCGCCAGCAGCTTGGATCTCTCTGGGGCCAACGTCCTGACTTTC
TRBV7-9	TRBJ1-4	many	NA	CASSLPFRGEKLFF	TGTGCCAGCAGCTTACCCTTCCGCGGGGAAAAACTGTTTTTT
TRBV7-2	TRBJ2-2	NA	NA	CASMDRNTGELFF	TGTGCCAGCATGGACCGAAACACCGGGGAGCTGTTTTTT
TRBV28	TRBJ2-3	few	NA	CASSSDSWGSRDTQYF	TGTGCCAGCAGTTCGGACAGTTGGGGGTCGAGAGATACGCAGTATTTT
TRBV7-2	TRBJ1-1	many	NA	CASSLEANTEAFF	TGCGCCAGCAGCTTGGAGGCGAACACTGAAGCTTTCTTT
TRBV9	TRBJ2-1	NA	TRBD2	CASSVAGEHYNEQFF	TGTGCCAGCAGCGTGGCGGGAGAGCACTACAATGAGCAGTTCTTC
TRBV7-2	TRBJ1-3	few	TRBD1	CASSFDRGSGNTIYF	TGTGCCAGCAGCTTCGACAGGGGGTCCGGAAACACCATATATTTT
TRBV6-1	TRBJ2-2	NA	NA	CASSVLGGTNTGELFF	TGTGCCAGCAGTGTCCTGGGGGGTACGAACACCGGGGAGCTGTTTTTT
TRBV20-1	TRBJ1-6	NA	NA	CSARNRDTLKGYNSPLHF	TGCAGTGCTAGAAACCGGGACACCCTTAAGGGGTATAATTCACCCCTCCACTTT
TRBV29-1	TRBJ2-7	many	NA	CSAKVAGATYEQYF	TGCAGCGCCAAAGTGGCAGGGGCCACCTACGAGCAGTACTTC
TRBV24-1	TRBJ2-7	many	NA	CATSSGANYEQYF	TGTGCCACCAGTTCTGGGGCAAACTACGAGCAGTACTTC
TRBV4-1	TRBJ1-6	few	NA	CASMGHNSPLHF	TGCGCCAGCATGGGGCACAATTCACCCCTCCACTTT
TRBV12-3/TRBV12-4	TRBJ1-6	NA	NA	CASRLEAYNSPLHF	TGTGCCAGCAGATTAGAGGCCTATAATTCACCCCTCCACTTT
TRBV4-1	TRBJ1-6	NA	NA	CASSQDRGLFSNSPLHF	TGCGCCAGCAGCCAAGATCGGGGGTTATTCTCCAATTCACCCCTCCACTTT
TRBV6-2/TRBV6-3	TRBJ1-5	NA	NA	CASTEGNQPQHF	TGTGCCAGCACCGAAGGGAATCAGCCCCAGCATTTT
TRBV20-1	TRBJ2-1	many	TRBD2	CSALAGNEQFF	TGCAGTGCTCTAGCGGGCAATGAGCAGTTCTTC
TRBV28	TRBJ2-7	NA	TRBD1	CASSLKGGTGNPYEQYF	TGTGCCAGCAGTTTAAAGGGTGGGACAGGGAATCCCTACGAGCAGTACTTC
TRBV18	TRBJ2-7	few	TRBD1	CASSRSGTDYEQYF	TGTGCCAGCTCACGATCCGGGACAGACTACGAGCAGTACTTC
TRBV7-2	TRBJ2-2	NA	NA	CASSRRTGELFF	TGTGCCAGCAGTAGGAGGACCGGGGAGCTGTTTTTT
TRBV28	TRBJ2-3	many	NA	CASRVPQGQIDTQYF	TGTGCCAGCAGGGTCCCCCAGGGGCAGATAGATACGCAGTATTTT
TRBV3-1	TRBJ2-4	once	TRBD2	CTSSQGTSGAKNIQYF	TGTACCAGCAGCCAGGGGACTAGCGGAGCCAAAAACATTCAGTACTTC
TRBV20-1	TRBJ1-5	few	TRBD1	CSARGRDRLPILNQPQHF	TGCAGTGCTAGAGGCCGGGACAGACTCCCTATCCTCAATCAGCCCCAGCATTTT
TRBV12-3/TRBV12-4	TRBJ2-5	NA	TRBD2	CASSARLAPDF	TGTGCCAGCAGCGCCCGACTAGCCCCGGACTTC